This TCR beta chain emerged from a study of blood T cell repertoires in COVID-19. Libraries were prepared by immunoSEQ multiplex PCR; TCRdb keeps only in-frame clonotypes and omits some of them. The sample includes some 320,000 clones, about 90% of them seen just once. Participants in the exposed group had met a COVID-19 case in the 2 weeks before joining the study. With V trimmed by 1 base and J by 4 bases, 5 bases remained unmatched. Germline CDR1 reads MGHRA; CDR2 reads YSYEKL. This CDR3 contains 16 residues. The chain is built from TRBV4-1 and TRBJ2-5; 11 nucleotides agree with TRBD2. The sample taken for sequencing was PBMCs or T cells enriched from blood (not recorded which). The receptor comes from a woman between 45 and 65 years old who had been exposed to COVID-19. The chain's CDR3 is CASSQVIAGGPETQYF. CDR3 coding DNA: TGCGCCAGCAGCCAAGTCATAGCGGGGGGGCCAGAGACCCAGTACTTC.